This is a list of T cell receptor beta chains from one sample in a study of CD8 T cells in Susac syndrome. TCRdb re-analysed the immunoSEQ multiplex PCR reads in MiXCR, keeping a single row per CDR3 protein. The table records around 120,000 distinct CDR3 sequences, roughly 94% of them present only once. Sequenced input: CD4+ T cells from PBMCs. These receptors came from a human donor with multiple sclerosis. Both conserved end residues are part of each CDR3. The D gene is left open where the match is weak. Some rows mark clone size as missing; the rest say once, few, many or name a class of expanded clone.

V gene,D gene,clone size,J gene,CDR3 protein,CDR3 DNA
TRBV5-6,TRBD1,-,TRBJ1-1,CASSRPGQGVNTEAFF,TGTGCCAGCAGCCGGCCGGGACAGGGAGTGAACACTGAAGCTTTCTTT
TRBV25-1,-,-,TRBJ2-3,CASSSQRLEVTDTQYF,TGTGCCAGCAGTAGTCAGCGACTAGAGGTCACAGATACGCAGTATTTT
TRBV18,TRBD2,-,TRBJ2-7,CASSPNSLAGVSYEQYF,TGTGCCAGCTCACCCAATTCACTAGCGGGGGTCTCCTACGAGCAGTACTTC
TRBV30,-,-,TRBJ2-5,CAWSVGGVETQYF,TGTGCCTGGAGTGTGGGGGGTGTAGAGACCCAGTACTTC
TRBV5-1,-,few,TRBJ1-1,CASSIQGGNTEAFF,TGCGCCAGCAGCATACAGGGTGGGAACACTGAAGCTTTCTTT
TRBV30,-,-,TRBJ2-5,CAWSVQLGETQYF,TGTGCCTGGAGTGTACAACTTGGGGAGACCCAGTACTTC
TRBV4-1,TRBD1,-,TRBJ1-1,CASSTLTGGPEAFF,TGCGCCAGCAGCACACTGACAGGGGGCCCTGAAGCTTTCTTT
TRBV27,TRBD2,-,TRBJ2-3,CASTKRGSIDTQYF,TGTGCCAGCACCAAGCGGGGATCTATAGATACGCAGTATTTT
TRBV12-3/TRBV12-4,-,-,TRBJ1-4,CASSLGGNEKLFF,TGTGCCAGCAGCTTGGGAGGTAATGAAAAACTGTTTTTT
TRBV5-1,TRBD1,-,TRBJ2-2,CASSRGQGGNTGELFF,TGCGCCAGCAGCCGCGGACAGGGGGGGAACACCGGGGAGCTGTTTTTT
TRBV10-3,TRBD1,-,TRBJ1-2,CAISTRGTGGDGYTF,TGTGCCATCAGCACGAGAGGGACAGGGGGCGATGGCTACACCTTC
TRBV6-2/TRBV6-3,TRBD1,once,TRBJ1-2,CASSYSRTGGTRDGYTF,TGTGCCAGCAGTTACTCGAGGACAGGGGGTACGAGGGATGGCTACACCTTC
TRBV18,TRBD1,-,TRBJ2-1,CASSSRTGTINEQFF,TGTGCCAGCTCAAGTCGGACAGGGACGATTAATGAGCAGTTCTTC
TRBV2,TRBD1,-,TRBJ2-7,CASSVALRGEQYF,TGTGCCAGCAGTGTGGCTCTCAGGGGGGAGCAGTACTTC
TRBV30,TRBD1,-,TRBJ1-6,CAWSGGQGNSPLHF,TGTGCCTGGAGTGGGGGACAGGGTAATTCACCCCTCCACTTT
TRBV7-2,-,-,TRBJ2-4,CASSPRGWGDIQYF,TGTGCCAGCAGCCCTCGTGGGTGGGGAGACATTCAGTACTTC
TRBV19,-,-,TRBJ1-5,CASSSMGNQPQHF,TGTGCCAGTAGCTCTATGGGCAATCAGCCCCAGCATTTT
TRBV6-5,-,-,TRBJ2-7,CASSYERGSYEQYF,TGTGCCAGCAGTTACGAGAGGGGGTCCTACGAGCAGTACTTC
TRBV11-2,-,-,TRBJ1-1,CASSYEGRELTEAFF,TGTGCCAGCAGCTATGAGGGCCGGGAGCTTACTGAAGCTTTCTTT
TRBV11-2,TRBD1,-,TRBJ2-7,CASSLEDRVGEQYF,TGTGCCAGCAGCTTAGAGGACAGGGTAGGCGAGCAGTACTTC
TRBV5-4,TRBD2,-,TRBJ2-7,CASSSKLAGGPYEQYF,TGTGCCAGCAGCTCGAAACTAGCGGGAGGGCCTTACGAGCAGTACTTC
TRBV7-2,TRBD2,-,TRBJ2-1,CASSLLTLAGINNEQFF,TGTGCCAGCAGCCTATTGACGCTAGCGGGGATCAACAATGAGCAGTTCTTC
TRBV6-5,-,-,TRBJ2-7,CASSYSRGMPGLSSYEQYF,TGTGCCAGCAGTTACTCGAGGGGAATGCCGGGACTGTCCTCTTACGAGCAGTACTTC
TRBV24-1,-,-,TRBJ2-1,CATRGMGGSYNEQFF,TGTGCCACCAGGGGGATGGGGGGCTCCTACAATGAGCAGTTCTTC
TRBV4-1,TRBD1,-,TRBJ1-5,CASSQENRGPYQPQHF,TGCGCCAGCAGCCAAGAGAACAGGGGGCCCTATCAGCCCCAGCATTTT
TRBV25-1,-,-,TRBJ1-2,CASSQTESYTF,TGTGCCAGCAGCCAGACAGAAAGCTACACCTTC
TRBV19,-,-,TRBJ1-2,CATDTGQDYGYTF,TGTGCCACCGACACTGGGCAGGACTATGGCTACACCTTC
TRBV20-1,-,-,TRBJ2-3,CSAKDSAISTDTQYF,TGCAGTGCTAAGGATTCCGCCATTAGCACAGATACGCAGTATTTT
TRBV7-3,-,-,TRBJ1-1,CASSFTPSTEAFF,TGTGCCAGCAGCTTCACCCCTAGCACTGAAGCTTTCTTT
TRBV7-2,-,-,TRBJ2-4,CASREGGAGKNIQYF,TGTGCCAGCAGGGAGGGGGGCGCCGGCAAAAACATTCAGTACTTC
TRBV30,TRBD2,-,TRBJ2-5,CAWNVNGGGQETQYF,TGTGCCTGGAATGTGAACGGGGGAGGGCAAGAGACCCAGTACTTC
TRBV12-3/TRBV12-4,-,-,TRBJ1-5,CASSFVGNQPQHF,TGTGCCAGCAGTTTTGTGGGGAATCAGCCCCAGCATTTT
TRBV2,-,-,TRBJ1-2,CASTQGYGYTF,TGTGCCAGCACCCAGGGCTATGGCTACACCTTC
TRBV2,TRBD1,once,TRBJ1-4,CASSNPGTANEKLFF,TGTGCCAGCTCCAACCCCGGGACAGCGAATGAAAAACTGTTTTTT
TRBV5-1,-,-,TRBJ2-5,CASSSQETRYF,TGCGCCAGCAGCTCGCAAGAGACCCGGTACTTC
TRBV9,-,-,TRBJ2-3,CASSLEGWNTDTQYF,TGTGCCAGCAGCCTTGAAGGATGGAACACAGATACGCAGTATTTT
TRBV4-3,-,-,TRBJ2-1,CASSQAPGASYNEQFF,TGCGCCAGCAGCCAAGCCCCTGGCGCCTCCTACAATGAGCAGTTCTTC
TRBV19,-,-,TRBJ2-1,CASSISRIHNEQFF,TGTGCCAGTAGTATCTCGAGGATTCACAATGAGCAGTTCTTC
TRBV30,-,-,TRBJ2-3,CACAQGAGDTQYF,TGTGCCTGCGCCCAGGGAGCAGGAGATACGCAGTATTTT
TRBV29-1,-,-,TRBJ1-5,CSVAGDLVKGEEWGNQPQHF,TGCAGCGTTGCTGGGGACCTAGTCAAGGGAGAGGAATGGGGTAATCAGCCCCAGCATTTT
TRBV30,-,-,TRBJ1-2,CGPVRAAGYTF,TGTGGCCCGGTCCGAGCCGCGGGCTACACCTTC
TRBV3-1,-,-,TRBJ2-7,CASSQDPRLEQYF,TGTGCCAGCAGCCAAGATCCCAGGTTGGAGCAGTACTTC
TRBV12-3/TRBV12-4,TRBD1,-,TRBJ1-2,CASSIRDRGHGYTF,TGTGCCAGCAGTATCCGGGACAGGGGGCACGGCTACACCTTC
TRBV24-1,TRBD2,-,TRBJ2-7,CATSDGRAVGEQYF,TGTGCCACCAGTGACGGGAGGGCAGTAGGCGAGCAGTACTTC
TRBV20-1,-,-,TRBJ2-5,CSASPGLRETQYF,TGCAGTGCTAGCCCCGGACTACGGGAGACCCAGTACTTC
TRBV9,-,-,TRBJ2-3,CASIITLGGGLNTQYF,TGTGCCAGCATCATAACTTTAGGGGGGGGCCTAAATACGCAGTATTTT
TRBV4-2,-,-,TRBJ2-7,CASSQGRSSGLSHTYEQYF,TGTGCCAGCAGCCAAGGACGTTCGTCGGGCCTATCCCACACGTACGAGCAGTACTTC
TRBV29-1,-,-,TRBJ1-1,CSVGFGPSMNTEAFF,TGCAGCGTTGGGTTTGGGCCCTCCATGAACACTGAAGCTTTCTTT
TRBV10-3,-,-,TRBJ1-2,CATTHEGGPGYTF,TGTGCCACCACGCACGAGGGAGGGCCTGGCTACACCTTC
TRBV7-2,TRBD1,once,TRBJ2-7,CASSFVTGGSYEQYF,TGTGCCAGCAGCTTTGTGACAGGGGGCTCGTACGAGCAGTACTTC
TRBV20-1,TRBD2,-,TRBJ2-3,CSARVTSGSTDTQYF,TGCAGTGCTAGAGTGACTAGCGGGAGCACAGATACGCAGTATTTT
TRBV27,-,-,TRBJ2-2,CASSLSLGAVAGELFF,TGTGCCAGCAGTCTATCCCTCGGGGCAGTCGCCGGGGAGCTGTTTTTT
TRBV7-2,-,-,TRBJ2-3,CASSFSRTATTDTQYF,TGTGCCAGCAGCTTCTCCCGGACAGCCACCACAGATACGCAGTATTTT
TRBV6-5,TRBD2,-,TRBJ2-5,CASGAGGETQYF,TGTGCCAGCGGGGCGGGGGGGGAGACCCAGTACTTC
TRBV7-2,TRBD1,once,TRBJ2-7,CASLSGVTGTFGEQYF,TGTGCCAGCCTCTCAGGGGTGACAGGGACCTTTGGCGAGCAGTACTTC